This is a list of T cell receptor beta chains from one sample in a study of T cell changes during pregnancy in multiple sclerosis. Assay: immunoSEQ multiplex PCR; the TCRdb copy retains only in-frame clones and omits some. Of tens of thousands of clones listed, 92% are singletons. The starting material was peripheral blood, obtained before pregnancy. The receptors here all came from a female donor with multiple sclerosis, enrolled in a pregnancy study. Each CDR3 is given with its conserved first and last residue. The D gene is left open where the match is weak. Only some rows state a clone size, as once, few, many or a class for expanded clones.

>TRBJ1-2|TRBD1|NA|TRBV10-3
TGTGCCATCAGTGCGACAGGGGGCGACTATGGCTACACCTTC
CAISATGGDYGYTF
>TRBJ2-6|TRBD1|NA|TRBV27
TGTGCCAGCAGCCCCGGGACAGGCCCCTCTGGGGCCAACGTCCTGACTTTC
CASSPGTGPSGANVLTF
>TRBJ2-4|TRBD1|NA|TRBV29-1
TGCAGCGTTGACGGGACAGGGCAGGAAAACATTCAGTACTTC
CSVDGTGQENIQYF
>TRBJ2-7|TRBD2|NA|TRBV2
TGTGCCAGCAGCTTCGACAGCGGGGCCTACGAGCAGTACTTC
CASSFDSGAYEQYF
>TRBJ1-5|TRBD1|NA|TRBV7-9
TGTGCCAGCAGTGCAGGGGGCCCCTCTCAGCCCCAGCATTTT
CASSAGGPSQPQHF
>TRBJ2-1|TRBD2|NA|TRBV18
TGTGCCAGCTCACCACAACGACTAGCGGTCAACCCCCCCTACAATGAGCAGTTCTTC
CASSPQRLAVNPPYNEQFF
>TRBJ2-7|TRBD1|NA|TRBV5-1
TGCGCCAGCAGCTCATATCCGGGACAGGGGAGGACCCGGCGTGGCGAGCAGTACTTC
CASSSYPGQGRTRRGEQYF
>TRBJ2-1|TRBD1|NA|TRBV5-1
TGCGCCAGCAGCTGGGGGACAGGGTCCTACAATGAGCAGTTCTTC
CASSWGTGSYNEQFF
>TRBJ1-5|NA|once|TRBV5-6
TGTGCCAGCACCTTCTCGGGAGGGAATCAGCCCCAGCATTTT
CASTFSGGNQPQHF
>TRBJ2-7|TRBD2|NA|TRBV27
TGTGCCAGCAGTTCCGGGACTAGCATCCACGAGCAGTACTTC
CASSSGTSIHEQYF
>TRBJ2-5|NA|once|TRBV7-6
TGTGCCAGCAGCACGAAATGGACGGGAGCTCTTGACCAAGAGACCCAGTACTTC
CASSTKWTGALDQETQYF
>TRBJ1-4|NA|NA|TRBV9
TGTGCCAGCAGCCCGAGAGAGGGACTTAATGAAAAACTGTTTTTT
CASSPREGLNEKLFF
>TRBJ2-7|NA|NA|TRBV28
TGTGCCAGCAGTTTATATCCGGGGTCCTACGAGCAGTACTTC
CASSLYPGSYEQYF
>TRBJ2-5|NA|NA|TRBV5-1
TGCGCCAGCAGCTTGGCCCCCCTATCTAGAGGGCGGGAGACCCAGTACTTC
CASSLAPLSRGRETQYF
>TRBJ2-7|TRBD2|NA|TRBV5-1
TGCGCCAGCAGCTTGGTACGGGGGGACGAGCAGTACTTC
CASSLVRGDEQYF
>TRBJ2-5|NA|NA|TRBV19
TGTGCCAGTAGTCCAGGGGGGTACGAGACCCAGTACTTC
CASSPGGYETQYF
>TRBJ1-2|NA|NA|TRBV6-1
TGTGCCAGCAGTGATCATTTACAGGCAAACTATGGCTACACCTTC
CASSDHLQANYGYTF
>TRBJ1-4|TRBD1|NA|TRBV28
TGTGCCAGCAGTGAAACAGGGGGGGAAAAACTGTTTTTT
CASSETGGEKLFF
>TRBJ2-7|NA|NA|TRBV5-6
TGTGCCAGCAGCTTGTTGGGTCGGGAACCCTACGAGCAGTACTTC
CASSLLGREPYEQYF
>TRBJ1-2|NA|NA|TRBV19
TGTGCCAGTTCTGGTTCGGGGACACCTGCCCATAACTATGGCTACACCTTC
CASSGSGTPAHNYGYTF
>TRBJ1-5|TRBD1|NA|TRBV29-1
TGCAGCGTGCCGGGACAGGGGAATCAGCCCCAGCATTTT
CSVPGQGNQPQHF
>TRBJ2-1|NA|NA|TRBV6-1
TGTGCCAGCAGCGTGCACTGGGAGCAGTTCTTC
CASSVHWEQFF
>TRBJ2-7|NA|once|TRBV28
TGTGCCAGCAGTTTATCTGGCAGGGTGTACGAGCAGTACTTC
CASSLSGRVYEQYF
>TRBJ2-2|NA|NA|TRBV30
TGTGCCTGGAGTGTTGACAGGTTAAACACCGGGGAGCTGTTTTTT
CAWSVDRLNTGELFF
>TRBJ2-2|NA|NA|TRBV5-1
TGCGCCAGCAGCTTGGGAGGGACCGGGGAGCTGTTTTTT
CASSLGGTGELFF
>TRBJ2-1|TRBD2|NA|TRBV4-3
TGCGCCAGCAGCCAATACTCTAGACTAGCGGGAGGCGGCTACAATGAGCAGTTCTTC
CASSQYSRLAGGGYNEQFF
>TRBJ1-1|NA|NA|TRBV6-5
TGTGCCAGCAGCCCCGTTTGGAACACTGAAGCTTTCTTT
CASSPVWNTEAFF
>TRBJ1-2|NA|NA|TRBV5-5
TGTGCCAGCAGCTTAGAAGGGGGGGACCGGTATGTTGGCTACACCTTC
CASSLEGGDRYVGYTF
>TRBJ1-5|NA|NA|TRBV19
TGTGCCAGTAGTAATGACCACAGCCATAGCAATCAGCCCCAGCATTTT
CASSNDHSHSNQPQHF
>TRBJ2-1|TRBD1|NA|TRBV6-5
TGTGCCAGCAGGCCCACAGGGGGCCTGGAGCAGTTCTTC
CASRPTGGLEQFF
>TRBJ2-3|TRBD2|NA|TRBV15
TGTGCCACCGCTACTAGCGGGAGGGCCAGGGCCATGGATACGCAGTATTTT
CATATSGRARAMDTQYF
>TRBJ2-1|TRBD2|NA|TRBV5-1
TGCGCCAGCAGCGGGGGTGGTAGCGGGAGCGCCTACAATGAGCAGTTCTTC
CASSGGGSGSAYNEQFF